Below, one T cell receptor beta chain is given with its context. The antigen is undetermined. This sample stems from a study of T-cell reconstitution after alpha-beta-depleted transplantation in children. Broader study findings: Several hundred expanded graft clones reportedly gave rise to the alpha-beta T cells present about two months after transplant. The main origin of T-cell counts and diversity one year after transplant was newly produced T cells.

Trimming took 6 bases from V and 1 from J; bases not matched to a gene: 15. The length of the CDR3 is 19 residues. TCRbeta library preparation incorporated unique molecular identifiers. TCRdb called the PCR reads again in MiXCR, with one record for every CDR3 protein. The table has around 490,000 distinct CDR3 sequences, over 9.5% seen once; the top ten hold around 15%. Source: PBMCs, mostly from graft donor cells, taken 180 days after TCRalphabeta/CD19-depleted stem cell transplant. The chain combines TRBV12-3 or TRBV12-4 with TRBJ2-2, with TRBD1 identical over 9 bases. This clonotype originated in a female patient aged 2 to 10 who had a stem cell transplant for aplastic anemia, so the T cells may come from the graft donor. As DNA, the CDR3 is TGTGCCAGCAGGCCTACCGGGACAGGGCCTAGCGGGAACACCGGGGAGCTGTTTTTT. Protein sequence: CASRPTGTGPSGNTGELFF.